This T cell receptor beta chain emerged from a study of cytomegalovirus exposure and HLA in healthy donors. Generated by immunoSEQ multiplex PCR, the TCRdb table keeps only in-frame clones and is missing some. Here the sample spans about 180,000 clones, around nine tenths being singletons. Unmatched junction bases numbered 12, after V lost 6 bases and J lost 4 bases. CDR1 and CDR2 (germline): SGHNT, YYREEE (reference sequence). There are 16 residues in the CDR3. On this clone: Its antigen is not identified.

General study points: Subsequent analysis of the roughly 120 validation repertoires found a tendency for first-cohort TCR clusters to co-occur. A few CMV-associated chains proved CMV antigen-specific in vitro.

The clonotype originates from a man younger than 30 in good health and CMV-seropositive. Input material: PBMCs. This chain uses TRBV5-4 with TRBJ2-3, with 9 bases aligning to TRBD1. CDR3 protein: CASTRGDRVSPDTQYF. In DNA, the CDR3 is TGTGCCAGCACCAGGGGGGACAGGGTGTCCCCAGATACGCAGTATTTT.